This TCR beta chain was found in a study of cytomegalovirus exposure and HLA in healthy donors. Study details: Unique TCRs from HLA-typed donors, 85 million to 100 million of them, were held in an early data release.

Study observations and caveats: It was shown in a later analysis that HLA-associated TCR beta chains were more clonally expanded than other, equally common chains.

PCR primers comprised 60 Vbeta and 13 Jbeta primers. Here immunoSEQ multiplex PCR was the method, and the copy in TCRdb shows in-frame clones only, minus some. The table records about 180,000 clones, 77% of them present only once. As concerns this clone: Its antigen remains unidentified.

V was shortened by 4 bases and J by 5 bases, with 12 bases between the two germline ends. This CDR3 has 12 amino acids. Germline V CDR1 and CDR2: GTSNPN, SVGIG (reference sequence). The clonotype originates from a woman in her twenties or thirties in good health and CMV-seropositive. V and J are TRBV30 and TRBJ2-7; tentatively, D is TRBD2 (6 bases). Sequencing was done on a sample of PBMCs. CDR3 region: CAWTSGGNEQYF. CDR3 DNA: TGTGCCTGGACCAGCGGCGGGAACGAGCAGTACTTC.